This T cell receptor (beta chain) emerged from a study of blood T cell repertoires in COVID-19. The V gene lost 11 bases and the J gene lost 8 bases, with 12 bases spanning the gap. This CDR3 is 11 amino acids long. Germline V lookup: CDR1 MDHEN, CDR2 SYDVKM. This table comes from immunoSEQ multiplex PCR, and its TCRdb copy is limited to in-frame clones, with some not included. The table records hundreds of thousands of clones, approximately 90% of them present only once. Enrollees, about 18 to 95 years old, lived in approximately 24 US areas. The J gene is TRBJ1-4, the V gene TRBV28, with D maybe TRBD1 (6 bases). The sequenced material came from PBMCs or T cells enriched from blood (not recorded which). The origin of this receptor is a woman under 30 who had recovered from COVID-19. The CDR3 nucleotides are TGTGCCGGACAGAGGACCGAAAAACTGTTTTTT. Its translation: CAGQRTEKLFF.